This is a list of T cell receptor beta chains from one sample in a study of cytomegalovirus exposure and HLA in healthy donors. The assay was immunoSEQ multiplex PCR, and TCRdb's table has in-frame clones only and misses some. The table includes about 110,000 clones, 67% detected once. What was sequenced was PBMCs. Receptors were obtained from a young man in good health and CMV-seropositive. CDR3s include the opening cysteine and the closing phenylalanine or tryptophan. The order of the fields is J gene, V gene, clone size, D gene, CDR3 protein, CDR3 DNA. A D gene is named only where the DNA matches it firmly. Where a row states a size, it is once, few, many or the class of an expanded clone; other rows omit it.

J: TRBJ2-1
V: TRBV7-9
size: NA
D: TRBD2
CDR3: CASSFETSVHNEQFF
DNA: TGTGCCAGCAGCTTCGAGACTAGCGTTCACAATGAGCAGTTCTTC

J: TRBJ1-4
V: TRBV29-1
size: few
D: NA
CDR3: CSVPDGDTINEKLFF
DNA: TGCAGCGTGCCCGACGGGGACACTATTAATGAAAAACTGTTTTTT

J: TRBJ1-2
V: TRBV5-4
size: NA
D: TRBD1
CDR3: CASSKQGSYGYTF
DNA: TGTGCCAGCAGCAAACAGGGGAGCTATGGCTACACCTTC

J: TRBJ2-5
V: TRBV15
size: NA
D: NA
CDR3: CATSRDEYWNLGGRETQYF
DNA: TGTGCCACCAGCAGAGACGAGTATTGGAATTTAGGCGGAAGAGAGACCCAGTACTTC

J: TRBJ1-4
V: TRBV5-1
size: NA
D: TRBD1
CDR3: CASSQTGVGTNEKLFF
DNA: TGCGCCAGCAGTCAGACAGGGGTGGGAACTAATGAAAAACTGTTTTTT

J: TRBJ2-6
V: TRBV2
size: few
D: NA
CDR3: CASRGRVGSSGANVLTF
DNA: TGTGCCAGCAGGGGCAGGGTCGGGAGCTCTGGGGCCAACGTCCTGACTTTC

J: TRBJ2-1
V: TRBV27
size: NA
D: TRBD2
CDR3: CASSSSGSYNEQFF
DNA: TGTGCCAGCAGTTCTAGCGGGTCCTACAATGAGCAGTTCTTC

J: TRBJ1-1
V: TRBV13
size: NA
D: TRBD1
CDR3: CASSGRDREATEAFF
DNA: TGTGCCAGCAGTGGAAGGGACAGGGAAGCCACTGAAGCTTTCTTT

J: TRBJ2-5
V: TRBV5-5
size: NA
D: NA
CDR3: CASSYREKETQYF
DNA: TGTGCCAGCAGTTACAGGGAGAAAGAGACCCAGTACTTC

J: TRBJ2-5
V: TRBV5-1
size: few
D: NA
CDR3: CASSLKQETQYF
DNA: TGCGCCAGCAGCCTAAAGCAAGAGACCCAGTACTTC

J: TRBJ1-4
V: TRBV6-1
size: NA
D: TRBD1
CDR3: CASSRIQGANEKLFF
DNA: TGTGCCAGCAGTCGTATACAGGGGGCTAATGAAAAACTGTTTTTT

J: TRBJ2-1
V: TRBV6-6
size: NA
D: TRBD2
CDR3: CASSFLHAGGVNEQFF
DNA: TGTGCCAGCAGTTTTCTCCACGCGGGGGGGGTCAATGAGCAGTTCTTC

J: TRBJ1-2
V: TRBV2
size: NA
D: TRBD1
CDR3: CASSRDRDRGYTF
DNA: TGTGCCAGCTCCCGGGACAGGGATCGTGGCTACACCTTC

J: TRBJ2-7
V: TRBV27
size: NA
D: NA
CDR3: CASSFRQEISYEQYF
DNA: TGTGCCAGCAGTTTTCGACAGGAGATCTCCTACGAGCAGTACTTC

J: TRBJ1-2
V: TRBV4-2
size: few
D: NA
CDR3: CASRRFEDNYGYTF
DNA: TGTGCCAGCCGGAGATTTGAGGATAACTATGGCTACACCTTC

J: TRBJ2-7
V: TRBV19
size: NA
D: NA
CDR3: CASNKAGTYEQYF
DNA: TGTGCCAGTAACAAGGCCGGGACCTACGAGCAGTACTTC

J: TRBJ2-7
V: TRBV7-9
size: NA
D: NA
CDR3: CSSSFSGVKTYEQYF
DNA: TGTTCCAGCAGCTTTAGTGGAGTGAAGACCTACGAGCAGTACTTC

J: TRBJ2-3
V: TRBV6-4
size: NA
D: TRBD2
CDR3: CASSEAGGGTDTQYF
DNA: TGTGCCAGCAGTGAGGCGGGGGGCGGCACAGATACGCAGTATTTT

J: TRBJ1-5
V: TRBV4-1
size: NA
D: NA
CDR3: CASSQDEGLGGQPQHF
DNA: TGCGCCAGCAGCCAAGATGAAGGGCTGGGAGGTCAGCCCCAGCATTTT

J: TRBJ1-1
V: TRBV7-2
size: NA
D: NA
CDR3: CASSPTGYTEAFF
DNA: TGTGCCAGCAGCCCTACGGGGTACACTGAAGCTTTCTTT

J: TRBJ1-5
V: TRBV19
size: NA
D: NA
CDR3: CASSIGGTVQPQHF
DNA: TGTGCCAGTAGTATTGGGGGGACGGTTCAGCCCCAGCATTTT

J: TRBJ2-2
V: TRBV7-9
size: NA
D: NA
CDR3: CASSFDQPRAGELFF
DNA: TGTGCCAGCAGCTTTGACCAGCCGCGGGCCGGGGAGCTGTTTTTT

J: TRBJ2-7
V: TRBV30
size: few
D: NA
CDR3: CAWSTSWGGRYEQYF
DNA: TGTGCCTGGAGTACTAGCTGGGGGGGCCGCTACGAGCAGTACTTC

J: TRBJ1-4
V: TRBV7-2
size: few
D: NA
CDR3: CASTFTTGLNEKLFF
DNA: TGTGCCAGCACCTTTACCACAGGGCTTAATGAAAAACTGTTTTTT

J: TRBJ1-5
V: TRBV28
size: NA
D: TRBD1
CDR3: CASSPGQGNQPQHF
DNA: TGTGCCAGCAGTCCGGGACAGGGCAATCAGCCCCAGCATTTT

J: TRBJ1-2
V: TRBV6-5
size: NA
D: NA
CDR3: CASSRGAGGLGYTF
DNA: TGTGCCAGCAGCCGCGGGGCTGGGGGACTTGGCTACACCTTC

J: TRBJ2-7
V: TRBV7-9
size: NA
D: NA
CDR3: CASSLGGDGKYF
DNA: TGTGCCAGCAGCTTAGGAGGTGACGGGAAGTACTTC

J: TRBJ1-2
V: TRBV11-3
size: NA
D: NA
CDR3: CASSLDVRGGGYTF
DNA: TGTGCCAGCAGCTTAGATGTACGGGGAGGCGGCTACACCTTC

J: TRBJ1-6
V: TRBV5-1
size: NA
D: TRBD1
CDR3: CASSLETGRNSPLHF
DNA: TGCGCCAGCAGCTTGGAGACAGGGCGGAATTCACCCCTCCACTTT

J: TRBJ2-1
V: TRBV27
size: NA
D: TRBD1
CDR3: CASRRTGGYNEQFF
DNA: TGTGCCAGCAGACGGACAGGGGGCTACAATGAGCAGTTCTTC

J: TRBJ1-5
V: TRBV28
size: NA
D: NA
CDR3: CASSLWLQAREPQHF
DNA: TGTGCCAGCAGTTTATGGTTACAGGCCCGGGAGCCCCAGCATTTT

J: TRBJ1-5
V: TRBV6-1
size: NA
D: NA
CDR3: CASSDLRQLSNQPQHF
DNA: TGTGCCAGCAGTGATTTGCGGCAGCTTAGCAATCAGCCCCAGCATTTT

J: TRBJ2-5
V: TRBV11-2
size: NA
D: TRBD1
CDR3: CASSLVPQGQETQYF
DNA: TGTGCCAGCAGCTTAGTCCCACAGGGGCAAGAGACCCAGTACTTC

J: TRBJ1-2
V: TRBV19
size: few
D: NA
CDR3: CASSIETTYGYTF
DNA: TGTGCCAGTAGTATAGAGACTACCTATGGCTACACCTTC